The 3 T cell receptor beta chains below all came from one sample that was sequenced in a study of shared clonotypes between healthy human individuals. CD45RO-negative cells were positively selected for CCR7, leaving out terminally differentiated effector memory CD45RA+ cells. The data were produced by immunoSEQ multiplex PCR, yet TCRdb's version contains in-frame clones alone and is incomplete. The sample records about 1.9 million clones, 80% to 95% being singletons. The material sequenced was naive CD8+ T cells from PBMCs. The receptors shown here come from a man between 18 and 29 years old in good health. Some clones in this sample may be carry-over from other donors' samples.

This sequence joins TRBV27 and TRBJ2-7; D is unclear. The CDR3 covers 14 residues. Trimming removed 3 bases at V and 3 bases at J, with 12 bases between. Germline assignment: CDR1 MNHEY and CDR2 SMNVEV (reference sequence). The CDR3 reads CASSLSAADYEQYF. The CDR3 coding sequence is TGTGCCAGCAGTTTGTCCGCCGCGGACTACGAGCAGTACTTC.

The chain couples TRBV7-6 to TRBJ2-3; 7 bases fit TRBD1. The germline gives CDR1 SGHVS, CDR2 FNYEAQ. V trimming: 7 bases; J trimming: 1 base; junction bases outside the gene matches: 2. The CDR3 runs to 13 residues. DNA of the CDR3: TGTGCCAGCACAGACAGGGGCACAGATACGCAGTATTTT. The encoded protein is CASTDRGTDTQYF.

Notes on this clone: The sample carries other DNA sequences with the same CDR3. The genes are TRBV9 and TRBJ2-1; TRBD1 is a possible D gene (5 bases). The CDR3 is 13 residues long. Germline assignment: CDR1 SGDLS and CDR2 YYNGEE. The V end lost 5 bases, the J end lost 1 base, and 7 bases lay between the germline ends. The CDR3, as DNA: TGTGCCAGCAGTCAGGGATCCTACAATGAGCAGTTCTTC. This codes for CASSQGSYNEQFF.